This is a list of T cell receptor beta chains from one sample in a study of blood T cells in healthy people across ages. One entry per CDR3 protein results from TCRdb running MiXCR on the 5' RACE reads. The sample lists some 1.5 million distinct CDR3 sequences, approximately 43% occurring once. The specimen was blood. Every receptor here comes from a woman aged 18-29 years in good health. CDR3s include the opening cysteine and the closing phenylalanine or tryptophan. D genes are given only for firm matches. Clone size appears in some rows only: once, few, many, or a class for an expanded clone.

>TRBJ2-3|TRBV28|TRBD2|many
CASEGGEVTDTQYF
TGTGCCAGCGAGGGAGGGGAGGTCACAGATACGCAGTATTTT
>TRBJ2-1|TRBV4-2|TRBD2|.
CASSQDLGLAGNEQFF
TGTGCCAGCAGCCAAGATCTTGGATTAGCGGGAAATGAGCAATTCTTC
>TRBJ1-2|TRBV7-2|.|.
CASSLVPGYYGYTF
TGTGCCAGCAGCTTAGTGCCAGGCTACTATGGCTACACCTTC
>TRBJ2-3|TRBV20-1|.|many
CSETGRELRFTDTQYF
TGCAGTGAGACAGGGAGGGAGCTAAGATTCACAGATACGCAGTATTTT
>TRBJ2-1|TRBV7-2|.|.
CASSLAPLDYNEQFF
TGTGCCAGCAGCTTAGCCCCGCTGGACTACAATGAGCAGTTCTTC
>TRBJ2-6|TRBV9|.|.
CASSVAHLGGGANVLTF
TGTGCCAGCAGCGTAGCACACTTAGGCGGTGGGGCCAACGTCCTGACTTTC
>TRBJ1-1|TRBV20-1|.|.
CSAREGHPNTEAFF
TGCAGTGCTAGGGAGGGACACCCGAACACTGAAGCTTTCTTT
>TRBJ2-7|TRBV12-3/TRBV12-4|.|once
CARRYTGSYEQYF
TGTGCCAGAAGGTATACAGGGTCCTACGAGCAGTACTTC
>TRBJ2-5|TRBV6-1|TRBD1|few
CASTKKRPTLDRAIRRETQYF
TGTGCCAGCACAAAAAAAAGGCCCACCCTGGACAGGGCGATCAGGCGAGAGACCCAGTACTTC
>TRBJ2-3|TRBV27|TRBD2|few
CASSLAGGPSLSDTQYF
TGTGCCAGCAGTTTGGCGGGGGGTCCCTCCCTTTCGGATACGCAGTATTTT
>TRBJ1-5|TRBV20-1|.|many
CSATRRGQPQHF
TGCAGTGCTACGAGACGCGGTCAGCCCCAGCATTTT
>TRBJ2-7|TRBV14|TRBD1|.
CASSHLDRGPYEQYF
TGTGCCAGCAGCCACCTGGACAGGGGCCCCTACGAGCAGTACTTC
>TRBJ1-1|TRBV11-2|.|few
CASSLEETEAFF
TGTGCCAGCAGCTTAGAAGAGACAGAAGCTTTCTTT
>TRBJ2-3|TRBV12-3/TRBV12-4|TRBD2|few
CASSLDRLAGLSTDTQYF
TGTGCCAGCAGTTTAGACCGACTAGCGGGGTTAAGTACAGATACGCAGTATTTT
>TRBJ2-7|TRBV29-1|.|few
CSVAQGPSYEQYF
TGCAGCGTGGCACAGGGTCCCTCCTACGAGCAGTACTTC
>TRBJ2-5|TRBV5-1|.|.
CASSPNRKTIIFNEQYF
TGCGCCAGCAGCCCTAACAGGAAAACCATCATCTTCAATGAGCAGTACTTC
>TRBJ2-1|TRBV2|.|.
CACSVLLYGDEQFF
TGTGCCTGCAGTGTCCTCCTGTACGGGGATGAGCAGTTCTTC